This TCR beta chain is drawn from a study of cytomegalovirus exposure and HLA in healthy donors. A remark on this clone: The antigen is not known.

The ends were cut back, 8 bases at V and 3 bases at J, with 16 bases in the middle. The V gene's germline CDR1 is GTSNPN and CDR2 SVGIG (reference sequence). The length of the CDR3 is 13 residues. The study's findings and limits: It was found in a later analysis that first-cohort TCR clusters tended to co-occur in the 100 to 150 validation repertoires.

The assay was immunoSEQ multiplex PCR, and TCRdb's table has in-frame clones only and misses some. The sample holds roughly 150,000 clones, about nine tenths seen once. Specimen: PBMCs. The receptor was isolated from a woman aged 18-29 years in good health and CMV-seropositive. This chain connects TRBV30 to TRBJ1-1; the D gene is possibly TRBD1 (6 bases). The CDR3: CAPRTDRDTEAFF. CDR3 sequence (DNA): TGTGCCCCGCGAACGGACAGAGACACTGAAGCTTTCTTT. Supplemented by reference TRBV30 and TRBJ1-1, the full variable domain reads SQTIHQWPATLVQPVGSPLSLECTVEGTSNPNLYWYRQAAGRGLQLLFYSVGIGQISSEVPQNLSASRPQDRQFILSSKKLLLSDSGFYLCAPRTDRDTEAFFGQGTRLTVV.